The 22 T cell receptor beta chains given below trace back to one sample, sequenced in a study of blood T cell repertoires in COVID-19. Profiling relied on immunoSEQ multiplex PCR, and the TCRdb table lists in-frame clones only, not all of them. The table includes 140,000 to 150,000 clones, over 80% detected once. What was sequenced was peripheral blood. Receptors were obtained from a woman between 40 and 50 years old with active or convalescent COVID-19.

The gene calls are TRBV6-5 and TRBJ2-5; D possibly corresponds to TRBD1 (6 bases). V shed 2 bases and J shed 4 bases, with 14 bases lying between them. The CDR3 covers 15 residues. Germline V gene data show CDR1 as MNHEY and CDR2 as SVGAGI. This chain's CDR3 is CASSYAQGRGETQYF. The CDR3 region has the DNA TGTGCCAGCAGTTACGCTCAGGGGCGCGGAGAGACCCAGTACTTC.

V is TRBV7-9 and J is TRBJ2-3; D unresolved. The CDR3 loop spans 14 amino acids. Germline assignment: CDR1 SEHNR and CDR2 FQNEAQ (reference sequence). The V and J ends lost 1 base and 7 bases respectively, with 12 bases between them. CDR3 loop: CASSLDFRYYTQYF. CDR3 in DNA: TGTGCCAGCAGCTTAGATTTCCGATACTATACGCAGTATTTT.

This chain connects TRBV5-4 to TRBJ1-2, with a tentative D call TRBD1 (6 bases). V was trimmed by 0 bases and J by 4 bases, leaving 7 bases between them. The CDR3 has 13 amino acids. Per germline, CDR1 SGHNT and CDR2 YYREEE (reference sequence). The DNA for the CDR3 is TGTGCCAGCAGCTTGGAACAGGGCTATGGCTACACCTTC. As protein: CASSLEQGYGYTF. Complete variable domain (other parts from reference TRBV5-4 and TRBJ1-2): ETGVTQSPTHLIKTRGQQVTLRCSSQSGHNTVSWYQQALGQGPQFIFQYYREEENGRGNFPPRFSGLQFPNYSSELNVNALELDDSALYLCASSLEQGYGYTFGSGTRLTVV.

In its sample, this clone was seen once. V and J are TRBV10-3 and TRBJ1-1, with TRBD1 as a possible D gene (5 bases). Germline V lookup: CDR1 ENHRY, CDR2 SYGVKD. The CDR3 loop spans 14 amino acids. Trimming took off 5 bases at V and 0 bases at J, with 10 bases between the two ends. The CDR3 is CAISRQPMNTEAFF. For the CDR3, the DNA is TGTGCCATCAGTCGACAGCCCATGAACACTGAAGCTTTCTTT.

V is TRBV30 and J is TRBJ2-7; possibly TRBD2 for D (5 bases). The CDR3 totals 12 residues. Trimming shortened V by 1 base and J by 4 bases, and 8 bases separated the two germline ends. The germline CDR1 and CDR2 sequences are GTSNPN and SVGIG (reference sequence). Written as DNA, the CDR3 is TGTGCCTGGAGTGGTGGACTTTACGAGCAGTACTTC. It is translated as CAWSGGLYEQYF.

CDR3 protein: CASSTERQGANYGYTF. CDR3 in DNA: TGTGCCAGTAGTACCGAAAGACAGGGAGCTAACTATGGCTACACCTTC. The chain carries TRBV19 and TRBJ1-2; 7 bases agree with TRBD1. With V trimmed by 4 bases and J by 0 bases, 8 bases remained unmatched. The CDR3 sequence is 16 residues long. CDR1 and CDR2 (germline): LNHDA, SQIVND (reference sequence).

The CDR3 DNA is TGTGCCAGCAGCCCCGGGACTAGCGGGGGGGCAAGGACGCAGTATTTT. It encodes CASSPGTSGGARTQYF. This rearrangement joins TRBV14 to TRBJ2-3; 16 nucleotides match TRBD2. Unmatched junction bases numbered 7, after V lost 4 bases and J lost 9 bases. CDR1 is SGHDN, CDR2 FVKESK, per germline. The CDR3 spans 16 residues.

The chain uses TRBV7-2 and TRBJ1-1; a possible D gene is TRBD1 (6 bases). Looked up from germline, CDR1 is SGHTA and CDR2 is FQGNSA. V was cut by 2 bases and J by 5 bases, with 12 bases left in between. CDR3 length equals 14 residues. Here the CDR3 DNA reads TGTGCCAGCAGCTTATCACAGGGACGGACTGAAGCTTTCTTT. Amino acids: CASSLSQGRTEAFF.

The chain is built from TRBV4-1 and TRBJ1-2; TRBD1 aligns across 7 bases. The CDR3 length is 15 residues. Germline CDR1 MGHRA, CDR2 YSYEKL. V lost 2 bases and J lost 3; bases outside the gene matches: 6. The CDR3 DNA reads TGCGCCAGCAGCCAACGCAGGGGGATAGACTATGGCTACACCTTC. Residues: CASSQRRGIDYGYTF.

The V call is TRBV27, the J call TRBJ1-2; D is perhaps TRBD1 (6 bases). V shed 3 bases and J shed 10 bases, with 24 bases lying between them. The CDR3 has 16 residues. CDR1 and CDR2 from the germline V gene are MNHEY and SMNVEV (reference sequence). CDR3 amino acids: CASSFTGILNSVYYTF. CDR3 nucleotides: TGTGCCAGCAGTTTCACAGGGATCTTAAATTCGGTGTACTACACCTTC.

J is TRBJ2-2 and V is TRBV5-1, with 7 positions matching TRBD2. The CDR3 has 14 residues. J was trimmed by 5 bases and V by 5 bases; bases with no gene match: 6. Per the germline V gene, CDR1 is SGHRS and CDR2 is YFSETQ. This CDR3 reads CASRASGGTGELFF. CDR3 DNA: TGCGCCAGCAGAGCCTCGGGGGGTACCGGGGAGCTGTTTTTT.

CDR3 nucleotide sequence: TGTGCCAGCAGTAAAGGACAGGGGGCGCTTAACTATGGCTACACCTTC. Translating gives CASSKGQGALNYGYTF. The chain recombines TRBV6-1 with TRBJ1-2; 11 bases agree with TRBD1. The germline V gene encodes CDR1 MNHNS and CDR2 SASEGT. CDR3 size: 16 residues. The V gene end was trimmed by 5 bases and the J gene end by 1 base; junction bases not matched to a gene: 6.

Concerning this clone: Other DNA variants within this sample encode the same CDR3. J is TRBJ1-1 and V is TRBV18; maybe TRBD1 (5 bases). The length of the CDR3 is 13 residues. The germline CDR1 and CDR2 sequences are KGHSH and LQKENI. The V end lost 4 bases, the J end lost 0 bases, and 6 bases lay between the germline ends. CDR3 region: CASSQDMNTEAFF. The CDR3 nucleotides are TGTGCCAGCTCACAGGACATGAACACTGAAGCTTTCTTT.

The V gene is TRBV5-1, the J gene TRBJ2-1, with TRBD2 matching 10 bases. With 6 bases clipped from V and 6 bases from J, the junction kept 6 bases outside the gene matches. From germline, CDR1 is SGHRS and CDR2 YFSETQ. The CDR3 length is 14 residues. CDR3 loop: CASTSGGAINEQFF. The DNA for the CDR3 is TGCGCCAGCACAAGCGGGGGGGCCATCAATGAGCAGTTCTTC.

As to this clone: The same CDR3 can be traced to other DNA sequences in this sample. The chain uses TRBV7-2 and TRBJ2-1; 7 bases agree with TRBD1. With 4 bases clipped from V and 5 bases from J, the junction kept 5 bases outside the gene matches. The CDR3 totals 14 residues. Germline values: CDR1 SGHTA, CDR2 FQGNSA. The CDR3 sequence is CASSSPGQHNEQFF. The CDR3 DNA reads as TGTGCCAGCAGCTCCCCGGGACAGCACAATGAGCAGTTCTTC.

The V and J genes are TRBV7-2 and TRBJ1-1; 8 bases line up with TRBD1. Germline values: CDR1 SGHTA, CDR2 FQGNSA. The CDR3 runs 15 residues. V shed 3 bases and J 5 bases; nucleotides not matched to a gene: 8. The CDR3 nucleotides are TGTGCCAGCAGCTTGACCCCAGGGGGCGGTACTGAAGCTTTCTTT. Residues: CASSLTPGGGTEAFF.

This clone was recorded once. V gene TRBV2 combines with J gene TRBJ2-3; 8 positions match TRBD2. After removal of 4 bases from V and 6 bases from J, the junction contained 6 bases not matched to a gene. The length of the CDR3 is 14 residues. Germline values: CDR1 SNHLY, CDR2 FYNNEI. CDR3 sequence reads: CASSAGTSGDTQYF. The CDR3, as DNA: TGTGCCAGCAGTGCCGGGACTAGTGGCGATACGCAGTATTTT.

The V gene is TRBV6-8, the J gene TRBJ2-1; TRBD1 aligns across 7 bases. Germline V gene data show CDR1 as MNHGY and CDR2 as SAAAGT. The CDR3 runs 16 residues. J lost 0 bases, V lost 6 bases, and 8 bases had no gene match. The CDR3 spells CASRADRVYSYNEQFF. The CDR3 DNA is TGTGCCAGCAGGGCAGACAGGGTTTACTCCTACAATGAGCAGTTCTTC.

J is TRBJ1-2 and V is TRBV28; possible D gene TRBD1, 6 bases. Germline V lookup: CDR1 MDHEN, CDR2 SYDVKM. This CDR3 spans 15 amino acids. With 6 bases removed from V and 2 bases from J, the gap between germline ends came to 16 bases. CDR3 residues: CASSPAGGLNYGYTF. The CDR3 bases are TGTGCCAGCAGCCCTGCGGGGGGCCTAAACTATGGCTACACCTTC.

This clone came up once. The CDR3 bases are TGTGCCAGCAGCCAGACCCAGGGTCTGGGCACTGAAGCTTTCTTT. Its protein is CASSQTQGLGTEAFF. The chain joins TRBV6-6 to TRBJ1-1, with D tentatively TRBD1 (5 bases). Trimming took off 6 bases at V and 4 bases at J, with 18 bases between the two ends. The CDR3 runs 15 residues. The germline CDR1 and CDR2 sequences are MNHNY and SVGAGI (reference sequence).

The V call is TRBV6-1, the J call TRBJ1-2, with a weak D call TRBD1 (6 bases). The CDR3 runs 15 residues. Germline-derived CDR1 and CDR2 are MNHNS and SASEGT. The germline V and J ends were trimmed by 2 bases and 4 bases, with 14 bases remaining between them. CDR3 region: CASSERSGGGYGYTF. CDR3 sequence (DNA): TGTGCCAGCAGTGAAAGGTCGGGGGGCGGCTATGGCTACACCTTC.

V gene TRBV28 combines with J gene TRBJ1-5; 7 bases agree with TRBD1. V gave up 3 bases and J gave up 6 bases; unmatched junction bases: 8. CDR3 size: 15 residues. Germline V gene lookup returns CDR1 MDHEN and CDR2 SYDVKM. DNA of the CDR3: TGTGCCAGCAGTTTGTGGTCGGGACAGTCTCAGCCCCAGCATTTT. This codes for CASSLWSGQSQPQHF.